The 14 T cell receptor beta chains listed next were all sequenced from one sample in a study of technical replicates of blood from a handful of donors. Sequencing was performed with immunoSEQ multiplex PCR; in TCRdb, only in-frame clones are kept and a portion is missing. The table records 55,000 to 75,000 clones, approximately 89% of them present only once. Sequenced material: PBMCs. These receptors were obtained from a human donor in good health. Some clones in this sample may be carry-over from other donors' samples.

The chain links TRBV9 to TRBJ2-2; no reliable D call. Germline V CDR1 and CDR2: SGDLS, YYNGEE. V lost 0 bases and J lost 6, with 6 bases in between. The CDR3 totals 13 residues. The chain's CDR3 is CASSVDLAGELFF. The CDR3 DNA sequence: TGTGCCAGCAGCGTAGACCTAGCCGGGGAGCTGTTTTTT.

The chain is built from TRBV7-2 and TRBJ2-7; TRBD2 matches 14 bases. The V segment lost 4 bases and the J segment 9 bases; nucleotides outside the gene matches: 8. Germline CDR1 reads SGHTA; CDR2 reads FQGNSA. This CDR3 comprises 15 residues. Here the CDR3 reads CASSYGGLAGVRQYF. CDR3 DNA sequence: TGTGCCAGCAGCTATGGGGGACTAGCGGGAGTAAGGCAGTACTTC.

The chain employs TRBV18 and TRBJ2-1, with a possible D match to TRBD1 (6 bases). The CDR3 loop spans 12 amino acids. Looked up from germline, CDR1 is KGHSH and CDR2 is LQKENI. V lost 1 base and J 13 bases, leaving 11 bases between the germline ends. The CDR3 sequence is CASSPQGVEQFF. The DNA of the CDR3 is TGTGCCAGCTCACCACAGGGGGTGGAACAGTTCTTC.

The count of this clone is one. The chain couples TRBV19 to TRBJ2-5; maybe TRBD2 (5 bases). Trimming cost V 8 bases and J 7 bases, with 14 bases left between them. This CDR3 is 12 amino acids long. Germline loops: CDR1 LNHDA, CDR2 SQIVND (reference sequence). The CDR3 reads CASGGPGSTQYF. The CDR3 region has the DNA TGTGCCAGTGGAGGCCCGGGTTCGACCCAGTACTTC.

V gene TRBV5-1 combines with J gene TRBJ2-7, with TRBD1 matching over 7 bases. After removal of 4 bases from V and 3 bases from J, the junction contained 7 bases not matched to a gene. Germline CDR1 and CDR2: SGHRS and YFSETQ. The CDR3 loop spans 14 amino acids. Written as DNA, the CDR3 is TGCGCCAGCAGCGCGACAGGGATGGGCTACGAGCAGTACTTC. This gives the protein CASSATGMGYEQYF.

The chain carries TRBV6-1 and TRBJ1-2, with D possibly matching TRBD1 (6 bases). There are 14 residues in the CDR3. Germline V gives CDR1 MNHNS, CDR2 SASEGT. Trimming took off 2 bases at V and 8 bases at J, with 15 bases between the two ends. The CDR3: CASSELRTAEGYTF. The CDR3 DNA follows: TGTGCCAGCAGTGAACTCCGGACAGCGGAGGGCTACACCTTC.

The rearrangement uses TRBV10-3 and TRBJ2-7; possible D gene TRBD1, 7 bases. CDR3 length: 15 residues. Trimming cost V 4 bases and J 1 base, with 14 bases left between them. Germline CDR1 and CDR2: ENHRY and SYGVKD. CDR3 amino acids: CAISVATGRSYEQYF. DNA for the CDR3: TGTGCCATCAGTGTGGCGACAGGGAGGTCCTACGAGCAGTACTTC.

J is TRBJ1-2 and V is TRBV2; 10 nucleotides line up with TRBD1. Trimming took 5 bases from V and 6 from J; bases not matched to a gene: 6. CDR3 size: 14 residues. Per the germline V gene, CDR1 is SNHLY and CDR2 is FYNNEI. CDR3 region: CASSIGGTGDGYTF. In DNA, the CDR3 is TGTGCCAGCAGTATCGGGGGGACAGGGGATGGCTACACCTTC.

The J gene is TRBJ1-2, the V gene TRBV20-1, with a weak D call TRBD1 (6 bases). CDR1 DFQATT and CDR2 SNEGSKA come from the germline V gene (reference sequence). The V gene lost 6 bases and the J gene lost 8 bases, with 13 bases spanning the gap. CDR3 length: 11 amino acids. The chain's CDR3 is CSAPRGQGYTF. The CDR3 DNA reads TGCAGTGCACCGCGGGGGCAGGGCTACACCTTC.

A single count supports this clone. J is TRBJ2-7 and V is TRBV27; a weak D match, TRBD2 (7 bases). Germline CDR1 and CDR2: MNHEY and SMNVEV (reference sequence). V shed 6 bases and J shed 7 bases, with 22 bases lying between them. The CDR3 extends over 15 amino acids. The CDR3 sequence is CASRLGGQGAKEQYF. DNA for the CDR3: TGTGCCAGCAGGCTGGGGGGGCAGGGTGCAAAAGAGCAGTACTTC.

V gene TRBV2 combines with J gene TRBJ2-5; the D gene is possibly TRBD2 (5 bases). Trimming pared 4 bases from V and 9 bases from J, leaving 15 bases between. Germline V gives CDR1 SNHLY, CDR2 FYNNEI. The CDR3 consists of 13 residues. The chain's CDR3 is CASSVGIRAAQYF. The CDR3 DNA reads as TGTGCCAGCAGTGTGGGGATAAGAGCGGCCCAGTACTTC.

On this clone itself: The junction does not match germline at one end; this may be a read error. This chain joins TRBV7-3 and TRBJ2-5; 7 bases align to TRBD2. From germline, CDR1 is SGHTA and CDR2 FQGTGA. This CDR3 spans 15 amino acids. The chain's CDR3 is CASSITGLPGETQYF. CDR3 nucleotide sequence: TGTGCCAGCAGCATAACGGGACTACCTGGAGAGACCCAGTACTTC.

This sequence joins TRBV5-8 and TRBJ2-2; 8 bases line up with TRBD2. The trim removed 4 bases at V and 5 bases at J, leaving 7 bases unmatched. This CDR3 is built from 15 residues. Germline CDR1 and CDR2: SGHTS and YDEGEE. CDR3 in amino acids: CASSPSGSPTGELFF. CDR3 nucleotides: TGTGCCAGCAGCCCGAGCGGGAGCCCGACCGGGGAGCTGTTTTTT.

V and J are TRBV19 and TRBJ2-7; 9 nucleotides align to TRBD2. The CDR3 has 16 amino acids. Germline CDR1 is LNHDA and CDR2 is SQIVND (reference sequence). With V trimmed by 5 bases and J by 2 bases, 10 bases remained unmatched. CDR3 nucleotides: TGTGCCAGTAGTGACCCGGGTAGCGGGAGTGCCTACGAGCAGTACTTC. The encoded protein is CASSDPGSGSAYEQYF.